This is a list of T cell receptor beta chains from one sample in a study of control samples from healthy donors and cancer patients. Data came from immunoSEQ multiplex PCR; TCRdb stores just in-frame clones and leaves some out. The sample consists of under 65,000 clones, about nine tenths of them appearing once. The sample taken for sequencing was PBMCs. Receptors originate from a woman between 45 and 65 years old with colorectal cancer. Each CDR3 is given with its conserved first and last residue. A D gene is named only where the DNA matches it firmly. Not every row has a clone size; where given, it reads once, few, many or a size class.

J gene: TRBJ1-2; clone size: .; D gene: .; V gene: TRBV19; CDR3 protein: CASSIPRYGYTF; CDR3 DNA: TGTGCCAGTAGTATCCCCCGCTATGGCTACACCTTC
J gene: TRBJ1-1; clone size: .; D gene: .; V gene: TRBV9; CDR3 protein: CASSVTANTEAFF; CDR3 DNA: TGTGCCAGCAGCGTAACTGCGAACACTGAAGCTTTCTTT
J gene: TRBJ2-2; clone size: .; D gene: .; V gene: TRBV19; CDR3 protein: CASSIVGQGRPSGGSGELFF; CDR3 DNA: TGTGCCAGTAGTATAGTCGGTCAGGGGCGGCCTTCAGGAGGTTCCGGGGAGCTGTTTTTT
J gene: TRBJ2-7; clone size: once; D gene: TRBD1; V gene: TRBV20-1; CDR3 protein: CSASDGTGRYF; CDR3 DNA: TGCAGTGCTAGTGATGGGACAGGGCGATACTTC
J gene: TRBJ2-1; clone size: .; D gene: TRBD2; V gene: TRBV7-9; CDR3 protein: CASSLAIAGGGGQFF; CDR3 DNA: TGTGCCAGCAGCTTAGCGATAGCGGGGGGGGGCGGGCAGTTCTTC
J gene: TRBJ2-3; clone size: .; D gene: .; V gene: TRBV28; CDR3 protein: CASRTRGYTDTQYF; CDR3 DNA: TGTGCCAGCCGGACGCGGGGTTACACAGATACGCAGTATTTT
J gene: TRBJ1-3; clone size: .; D gene: TRBD1; V gene: TRBV9; CDR3 protein: CASSALAGGTIYF; CDR3 DNA: TGTGCCAGCAGCGCCCTTGCAGGGGGCACCATATATTTT
J gene: TRBJ2-7; clone size: .; D gene: .; V gene: TRBV12-3/TRBV12-4; CDR3 protein: CASSFASGQEQYF; CDR3 DNA: TGTGCCAGCAGTTTCGCGAGCGGACAGGAGCAGTACTTC
J gene: TRBJ2-1; clone size: .; D gene: .; V gene: TRBV6-1; CDR3 protein: CASSASWARSYNEQFF; CDR3 DNA: TGTGCCAGCAGTGCCTCATGGGCCCGGAGCTACAATGAGCAGTTCTTC
J gene: TRBJ1-4; clone size: .; D gene: .; V gene: TRBV19; CDR3 protein: CASSIWGFRANEKLFF; CDR3 DNA: TGTGCCAGTAGTATCTGGGGTTTCAGAGCTAATGAAAAACTGTTTTTT
J gene: TRBJ1-5; clone size: .; D gene: .; V gene: TRBV19; CDR3 protein: CASSISRYQPQHF; CDR3 DNA: TGTGCCAGTAGTATAAGCAGGTATCAGCCCCAGCATTTT
J gene: TRBJ1-2; clone size: .; D gene: .; V gene: TRBV30; CDR3 protein: CAWSVVATVGYTF; CDR3 DNA: TGTGCCTGGAGTGTAGTGGCCACAGTTGGCTACACCTTC
J gene: TRBJ1-2; clone size: .; D gene: .; V gene: TRBV5-1; CDR3 protein: CASSLGGTPRGYGYTF; CDR3 DNA: TGCGCCAGCAGCTTGGGTGGGACGCCAAGAGGCTATGGCTACACCTTC
J gene: TRBJ1-1; clone size: .; D gene: .; V gene: TRBV18; CDR3 protein: CASSGLRDTEAFF; CDR3 DNA: TGTGCCAGCTCAGGGCTTAGGGACACTGAAGCTTTCTTT
J gene: TRBJ1-1; clone size: .; D gene: .; V gene: TRBV11-2; CDR3 protein: CASGGGDIMNTEAFF; CDR3 DNA: TGTGCCAGCGGGGGAGGGGACATCATGAACACTGAAGCTTTCTTT
J gene: TRBJ1-1; clone size: .; D gene: TRBD1; V gene: TRBV27; CDR3 protein: CASSSSGTGDTEAFF; CDR3 DNA: TGTGCCAGCAGTTCGTCCGGGACAGGGGACACTGAAGCTTTCTTT
J gene: TRBJ2-3; clone size: .; D gene: .; V gene: TRBV7-2; CDR3 protein: CASSPSGRTSTDTQYF; CDR3 DNA: TGTGCCAGCAGCCCAAGCGGCAGGACTAGCACAGATACGCAGTATTTT
J gene: TRBJ1-2; clone size: .; D gene: TRBD1; V gene: TRBV29-1; CDR3 protein: CSVQPGTGGYMDGYTF; CDR3 DNA: TGCAGCGTTCAACCTGGGACAGGGGGCTACATGGATGGCTACACCTTC
J gene: TRBJ2-4; clone size: .; D gene: .; V gene: TRBV3-1/TRBV3-2; CDR3 protein: CASSQRVRVLAKNIQYF; CDR3 DNA: TGTGCCAGCAGCCAAAGGGTCCGGGTACTAGCCAAAAACATTCAGTACTTC
J gene: TRBJ1-1; clone size: .; D gene: .; V gene: TRBV5-1; CDR3 protein: CASSLYPLGRLSEAFF; CDR3 DNA: TGCGCCAGCAGCTTGTATCCCTTGGGACGGCTTAGTGAAGCTTTCTTT
J gene: TRBJ2-1; clone size: .; D gene: .; V gene: TRBV3-1/TRBV3-2; CDR3 protein: CASSQEDRKNEQFF; CDR3 DNA: TGTGCCAGCAGCCAAGAGGATAGAAAGAATGAGCAGTTCTTC
J gene: TRBJ1-1; clone size: .; D gene: .; V gene: TRBV7-9; CDR3 protein: CASSLVGGRDMGEAFF; CDR3 DNA: TGTGCCAGCAGCTTAGTTGGGGGGCGCGATATGGGTGAAGCTTTCTTT
J gene: TRBJ1-3; clone size: once; D gene: .; V gene: TRBV5-8; CDR3 protein: CASSFRQGNTIYF; CDR3 DNA: TGTGCCAGCAGCTTCCGACAGGGAAACACCATATATTTT
J gene: TRBJ1-2; clone size: .; D gene: .; V gene: TRBV5-1; CDR3 protein: CASSKKPGELYGYTF; CDR3 DNA: TGCGCCAGCAGCAAGAAACCCGGGGAACTATATGGCTACACCTTC
J gene: TRBJ1-1; clone size: few; D gene: .; V gene: TRBV6-1; CDR3 protein: CASSETFGPLEATEAFF; CDR3 DNA: TGTGCCAGCAGTGAAACTTTTGGTCCCTTAGAGGCCACTGAAGCTTTCTTT